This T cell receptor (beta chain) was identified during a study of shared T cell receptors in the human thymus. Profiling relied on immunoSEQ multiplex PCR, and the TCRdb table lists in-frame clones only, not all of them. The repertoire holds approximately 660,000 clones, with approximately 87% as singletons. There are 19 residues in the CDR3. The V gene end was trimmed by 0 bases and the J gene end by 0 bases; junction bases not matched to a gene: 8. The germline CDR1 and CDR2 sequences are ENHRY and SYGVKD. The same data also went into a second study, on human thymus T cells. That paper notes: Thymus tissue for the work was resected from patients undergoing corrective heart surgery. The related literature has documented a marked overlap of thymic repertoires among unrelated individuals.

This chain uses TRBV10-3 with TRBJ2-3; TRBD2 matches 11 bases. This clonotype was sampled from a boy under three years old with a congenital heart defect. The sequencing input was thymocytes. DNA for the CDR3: TGTGCCATCAGTGAGTCACCTTCTCCTAGCGGGAGGAGCACAGATACGCAGTATTTT. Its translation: CAISESPSPSGRSTDTQYF.